Sequencing of this TCR beta chain was carried out in a study of blood T cell repertoires in COVID-19. Sequencing used immunoSEQ multiplex PCR; TCRdb keeps in-frame clones, though not all of them. The sample includes about 230,000 clones, 89% of them seen just once. The V end was cut by 6 bases, the J end by 8 bases, with 14 bases between. The CDR3 contains 14 residues. Germline V gene sequence: CDR1 SEHNR, CDR2 FQNEAQ (reference sequence). The sequencing sample was made of PBMCs or T cells enriched from blood (not recorded which). This receptor was taken from a woman younger than 45 with acute COVID-19. The chain couples TRBV7-9 to TRBJ1-6; tentatively, D is TRBD1 (5 bases). CDR3 amino acids: CASRPSSGDSPLHF. The CDR3, as DNA: TGTGCCAGCAGACCCTCCTCGGGGGATTCACCCCTCCACTTT.